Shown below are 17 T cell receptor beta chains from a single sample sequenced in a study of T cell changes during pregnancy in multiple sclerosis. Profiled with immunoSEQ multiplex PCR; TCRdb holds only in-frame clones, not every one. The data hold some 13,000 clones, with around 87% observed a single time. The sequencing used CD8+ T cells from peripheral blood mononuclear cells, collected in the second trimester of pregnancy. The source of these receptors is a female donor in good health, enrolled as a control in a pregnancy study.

CDR3 bases: TGTGCCAGCAGCTTGGCCGCGGCATCAGTTGAAGCTTTCTTT. Its protein is CASSLAAASVEAFF. The V gene is TRBV5-8, the J gene TRBJ1-1, with no clear D. Per the germline V gene, CDR1 is SGHTS and CDR2 is YDEGEE. V was pared by 0 bases and J by 7 bases, with 13 bases between. The CDR3 is 14 residues long.

Here the CDR3 reads CASSGTSSYEQYF. The CDR3 DNA is TGTGCCAGCAGCGGGACTAGCTCCTACGAGCAGTACTTC. The rearrangement joins TRBV9 to TRBJ2-7; 7 nucleotides line up with TRBD2. The CDR3 is 13 amino acids. The junction had 0 bases not matched to a gene; V was cut back by 3 bases and J by 0 bases. Germline values: CDR1 SGDLS, CDR2 YYNGEE.

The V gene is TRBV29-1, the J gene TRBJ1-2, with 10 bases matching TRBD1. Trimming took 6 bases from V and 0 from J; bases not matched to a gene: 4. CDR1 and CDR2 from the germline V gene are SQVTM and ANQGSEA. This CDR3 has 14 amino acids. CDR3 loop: CSVRGQGANYGYTF. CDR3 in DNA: TGCAGCGTCAGAGGACAGGGGGCTAACTATGGCTACACCTTC.

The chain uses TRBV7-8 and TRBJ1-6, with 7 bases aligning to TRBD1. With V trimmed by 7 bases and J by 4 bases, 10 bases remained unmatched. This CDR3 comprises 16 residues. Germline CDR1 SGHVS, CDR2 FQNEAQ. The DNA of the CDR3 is TGTGCCAGCATCAAAGGGGACAGCAAGTATAATTCACCCCTCCACTTT. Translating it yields CASIKGDSKYNSPLHF.

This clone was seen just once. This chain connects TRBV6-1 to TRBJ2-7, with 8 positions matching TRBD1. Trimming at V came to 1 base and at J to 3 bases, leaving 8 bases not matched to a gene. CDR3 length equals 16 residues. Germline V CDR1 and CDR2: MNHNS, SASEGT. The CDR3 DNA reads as TGTGCCAGCAGTGAAGATGAGGGACAGGCCTACTACGAGCAGTACTTC. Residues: CASSEDEGQAYYEQYF.

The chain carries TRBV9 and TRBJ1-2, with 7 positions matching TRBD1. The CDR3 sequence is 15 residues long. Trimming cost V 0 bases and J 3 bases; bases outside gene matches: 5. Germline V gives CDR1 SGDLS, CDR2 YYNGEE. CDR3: CASSVVTGDDYGYTF. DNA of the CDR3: TGTGCCAGCAGCGTAGTCACAGGGGACGACTATGGCTACACCTTC.

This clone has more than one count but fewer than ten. CDR3 protein: CASSQEPGQGVNTEAFF. DNA for the CDR3: TGCGCCAGCAGCCAAGAGCCGGGACAGGGGGTGAACACTGAAGCTTTCTTT. The chain couples TRBV4-1 to TRBJ1-1; 11 bases agree with TRBD1. Trimming cost V 0 bases and J 0 bases; bases outside gene matches: 3. The V gene's germline CDR1 is MGHRA and CDR2 YSYEKL. The CDR3 covers 17 residues.

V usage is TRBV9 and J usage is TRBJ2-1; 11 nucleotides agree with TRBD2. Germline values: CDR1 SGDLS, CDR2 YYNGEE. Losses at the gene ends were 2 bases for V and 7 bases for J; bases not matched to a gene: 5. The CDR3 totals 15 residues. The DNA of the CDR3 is TGTGCCAGCAGCGTTAGCGGGGGGGCTGGGAATGAGCAGTTCTTC. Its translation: CASSVSGGAGNEQFF.

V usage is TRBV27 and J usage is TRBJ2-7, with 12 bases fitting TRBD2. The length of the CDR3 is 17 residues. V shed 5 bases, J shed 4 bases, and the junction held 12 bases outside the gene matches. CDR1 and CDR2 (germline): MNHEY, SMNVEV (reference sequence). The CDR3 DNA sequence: TGTGCCAGCAGTCCCAGCCCTCTAGCGGGAGGGGGATACGAGCAGTACTTC. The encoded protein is CASSPSPLAGGGYEQYF.

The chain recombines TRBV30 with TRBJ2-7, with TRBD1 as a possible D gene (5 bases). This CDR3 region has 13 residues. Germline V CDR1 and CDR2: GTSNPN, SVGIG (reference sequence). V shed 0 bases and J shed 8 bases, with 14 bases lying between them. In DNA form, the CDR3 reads TGTGCCTGGAGTGTGACAGAAACCTCCCAGCAGTACTTC. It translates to CAWSVTETSQQYF.

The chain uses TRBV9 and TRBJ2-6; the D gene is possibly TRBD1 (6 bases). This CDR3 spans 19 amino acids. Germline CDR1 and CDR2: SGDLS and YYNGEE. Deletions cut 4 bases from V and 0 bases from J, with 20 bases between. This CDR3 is CASSRRVDSSSSGANVLTF. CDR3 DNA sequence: TGTGCCAGCAGCCGTAGAGTGGACAGCTCTAGCTCTGGGGCCAACGTCCTGACTTTC.

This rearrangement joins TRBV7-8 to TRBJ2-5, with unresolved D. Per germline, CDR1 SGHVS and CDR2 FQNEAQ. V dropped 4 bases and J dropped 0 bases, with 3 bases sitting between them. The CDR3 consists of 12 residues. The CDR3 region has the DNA TGTGCCAGCAGCTCGTACCAAGAGACCCAGTACTTC. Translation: CASSSYQETQYF.

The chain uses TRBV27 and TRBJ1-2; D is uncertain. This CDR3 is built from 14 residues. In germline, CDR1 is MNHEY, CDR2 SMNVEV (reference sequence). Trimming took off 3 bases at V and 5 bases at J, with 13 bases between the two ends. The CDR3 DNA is TGTGCCAGCAGTTTTGGGCGGGAAAAATATGGCTACACCTTC. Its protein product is CASSFGREKYGYTF.

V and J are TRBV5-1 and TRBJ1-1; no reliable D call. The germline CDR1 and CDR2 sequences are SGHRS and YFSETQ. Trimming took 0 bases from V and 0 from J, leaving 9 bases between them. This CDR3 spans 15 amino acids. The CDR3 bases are TGCGCCAGCAGCTTGGAGGAGAGATTGAACACTGAAGCTTTCTTT. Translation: CASSLEERLNTEAFF.

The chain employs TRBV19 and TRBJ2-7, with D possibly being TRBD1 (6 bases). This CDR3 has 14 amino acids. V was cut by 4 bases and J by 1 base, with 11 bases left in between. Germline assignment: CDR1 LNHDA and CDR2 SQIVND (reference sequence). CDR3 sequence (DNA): TGTGCCAGTAGTAACCAGGGGAAATCCTACGAGCAGTACTTC. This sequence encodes CASSNQGKSYEQYF.

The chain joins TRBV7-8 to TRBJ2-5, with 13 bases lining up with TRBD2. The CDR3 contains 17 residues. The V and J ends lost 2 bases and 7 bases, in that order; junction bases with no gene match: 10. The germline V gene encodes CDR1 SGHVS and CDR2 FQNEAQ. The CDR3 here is CASSLLGTSGRVGTQYF. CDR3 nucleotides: TGTGCCAGCAGCTTATTGGGAACTAGCGGGAGGGTGGGGACCCAGTACTTC.

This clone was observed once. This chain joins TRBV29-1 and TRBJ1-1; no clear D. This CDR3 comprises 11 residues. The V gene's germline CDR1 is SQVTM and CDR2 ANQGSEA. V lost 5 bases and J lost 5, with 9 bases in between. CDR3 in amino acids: CSVSRTTEAFF. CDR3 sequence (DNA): TGCAGCGTTTCCCGGACTACTGAAGCTTTCTTT.